A single T cell receptor (beta chain) is shown here with its context. Its specificity is unknown. Primers: 60 Vbeta forward and 13 Jbeta reverse. The method was immunoSEQ multiplex PCR; TCRdb's version includes in-frame clones alone and lacks a portion of them. The sample includes more than 85,000 clones, 70% to 85% of them seen just once. This sample is part of a study of cytomegalovirus exposure and HLA in healthy donors. General study results and limits: Sequencing had likely introduced a cluster of highly shared sequence variants as an artifact.

The CDR3 sequence is 15 residues long. V was clipped by 6 bases and J by 1 base, with 12 bases between them. CDR1 is SGHTA and CDR2 is FQGNSA in the germline V gene. Sequenced input: PBMCs. The sequence came from a woman aged 18 to 35 in good health and CMV-seronegative. The genes are TRBV7-2 and TRBJ2-2; no firm D call. The CDR3 DNA sequence: TGTGCCAGCAGTTCGCTCCCGGGGAACACCGGGGAGCTGTTTTTT. Translation: CASSSLPGNTGELFF. The full variable domain, in which reference TRBV7-2 and TRBJ2-2 provide the parts outside the CDR3, is GAGVSQSPSNKVTEKGKDVELRCDPISGHTALYWYRQSLGQGLEFLIYFQGNSAPDKSGLPSDRFSAERTGGSVSTLTIQRTQQEDSAVYLCASSSLPGNTGELFFGEGSRLTVL.